These 5 T cell receptor beta chains share one sample of origin, sequenced in a study of T-cell reconstitution after alpha-beta-depleted transplantation in children. This sample's TCRbeta library carried unique molecular identifier barcodes. TCRdb re-called the PCR reads through MiXCR, storing one row per CDR3 protein. The table lists 60,000 to 100,000 distinct CDR3 sequences, over 15% of them singletons. The sample in question was PBMCs, mostly from graft donor cells, obtained 360 days after TCRalphabeta/CD19-depleted stem cell transplant. The source of these receptors is a male patient aged 2 to 9 who had a stem cell transplant for acute lymphoblastic leukemia, so the T cells may come from the graft donor.

The chain links TRBV4-1 to TRBJ2-1; perhaps TRBD2 as D (5 bases). V dropped 1 base and J dropped 2 bases, with 12 bases sitting between them. The CDR3 loop spans 16 amino acids. Germline V gives CDR1 MGHRA, CDR2 YSYEKL. The CDR3 here is CASSQGPGRTYNEQFF. Written as DNA, the CDR3 is TGCGCCAGCAGCCAAGGTCCGGGAAGAACCTACAATGAGCAGTTCTTC.

Ten or more counts support this clonotype. This sequence joins TRBV3-1 and TRBJ2-3, with TRBD2 matching over 10 bases. Germline V gene data show CDR1 as LGHDT and CDR2 as YNNKEL (reference sequence). V lost 4 bases and J lost 5; bases outside the gene matches: 9. This CDR3 spans 16 amino acids. CDR3 region: CASSPLAGAGVDTQYF. CDR3 DNA sequence: TGTGCCAGCAGCCCTCTAGCGGGAGCTGGGGTAGATACGCAGTATTTT.

This clonotype turned up a few times. The chain recombines TRBV12-3 or TRBV12-4 with TRBJ2-4; 10 bases are a match to TRBD1. V lost 8 bases, J lost 3 bases, and 1 base stayed unmatched. The CDR3 loop spans 13 amino acids. The CDR3 region is CASRTGGKNIQYF. The CDR3 DNA sequence: TGTGCCAGCCGGACAGGGGGCAAAAACATTCAGTACTTC.

The gene calls are TRBV25-1 and TRBJ2-7, with 7 bases that match TRBD2. J was trimmed by 4 bases and V by 8 bases; bases with no gene match: 14. Per germline, CDR1 MGHDK and CDR2 SYGVNS. CDR3 length: 15 residues. The CDR3 DNA reads as TGTGCCAGCTCCTCCGACTGGGAGCGGGGATACGAGCAGTACTTC. Translating gives CASSSDWERGYEQYF.

J is TRBJ2-3 and V is TRBV6-2 or TRBV6-3; D might be TRBD2 (6 bases). Germline assignment: CDR1 MNHEY and CDR2 SVGEGT. This CDR3 comprises 17 residues. Trimming took 5 bases from V and 4 from J, leaving 22 bases between them. The CDR3 DNA sequence: TGTGCCAGCAGTGTTCCCGGGACTCTACACCAGCCAGATACGCAGTATTTT. Translation gives CASSVPGTLHQPDTQYF.